These 20 T cell receptor beta chains came from one sample sequenced in a study of blood T cell repertoires in COVID-19. Profiling relied on immunoSEQ multiplex PCR, and the TCRdb table lists in-frame clones only, not all of them. The sample consists of 80,000 or so clones, approximately 89% of them appearing once. The sample consisted of peripheral blood. The receptors here all came from a man aged 50-59 years with acute or convalescent COVID-19.

The gene calls are TRBV3-1 (or the pseudogene TRBV3-2) and TRBJ1-1, with TRBD1 matching over 7 bases. The J segment lost 4 bases and the V segment lost 5 bases, leaving 7 bases of the junction unmatched. The CDR3 totals 14 residues. CDR1 is LGHDT, CDR2 YNNKEL, per germline (reference sequence). CDR3 amino acids: CASSSTGDRTEAFF. The CDR3 DNA reads TGTGCCAGCAGCTCCACAGGGGATCGCACTGAAGCTTTCTTT.

The rearrangement uses TRBV30 and TRBJ2-7, with a tentative D call TRBD1 (6 bases). The V gene lost 5 bases and the J gene lost 4 bases, with 15 bases spanning the gap. CDR3 length equals 13 residues. In germline, CDR1 is GTSNPN, CDR2 SVGIG (reference sequence). CDR3 sequence reads: CAWGPKGVYEQYV. CDR3 bases: TGTGCCTGGGGCCCCAAGGGGGTTTACGAGCAGTACGTC.

The genes are TRBV28 and TRBJ2-1; 9 nucleotides line up with TRBD2. Germline V gives CDR1 MDHEN, CDR2 SYDVKM. This CDR3 has 17 amino acids. With V trimmed by 3 bases and J by 2 bases, 8 bases remained unmatched. The chain's CDR3 is CASSFSASGTTYNEQFF. CDR3 nucleotides: TGTGCCAGCAGTTTTTCGGCTAGCGGGACCACCTACAATGAGCAGTTCTTC.

This clone occurred once. The chain joins TRBV6-5 to TRBJ1-5; D is possibly TRBD1 (6 bases). CDR1 and CDR2 from the germline V gene are MNHEY and SVGAGI. CDR3 length: 11 amino acids. V dropped 8 bases and J dropped 8 bases, with 10 bases sitting between them. Here the CDR3 DNA reads TGTGCCAGCGGCCCAGGGGAGCCCCAGCATTTT. It is translated as CASGPGEPQHF.

This chain joins TRBV19 and TRBJ2-7, with 7 nucleotides matching TRBD2. The CDR3 sequence is 14 residues long. V trimming: 1 base; J trimming: 2 bases; junction bases outside the gene matches: 2. CDR1 LNHDA and CDR2 SQIVND come from the germline V gene (reference sequence). As DNA, the CDR3 is TGTGCCAGTAGTATAGCGGGAGGAGCCTACGAGCAGTACTTC. This codes for CASSIAGGAYEQYF.

The V call is TRBV19, the J call TRBJ1-1; 7 bases align to TRBD1. Unmatched junction bases numbered 6, after V lost 7 bases and J lost 4 bases. Per germline, CDR1 LNHDA and CDR2 SQIVND (reference sequence). This CDR3 has 13 amino acids. For the CDR3, the DNA is TGTGCCAGTATTGGCGACAGGGTCACTGAAGCTTTCTTT. Residues: CASIGDRVTEAFF.

V and J are TRBV6-5 and TRBJ1-6; D gene unclear. CDR3 length: 13 amino acids. The V gene's germline CDR1 is MNHEY and CDR2 SVGAGI. V gave up 6 bases and J gave up 4 bases, with 7 bases separating them. Here the CDR3 DNA reads TGTGCCAGCAGCCGGGAGTATAATTCACCCCTCCACTTT. Translation: CASSREYNSPLHF.

The table lists this clone with a few counts. V usage is TRBV9 and J usage is TRBJ1-2; 8 bases map to TRBD1. The germline gives CDR1 SGDLS, CDR2 YYNGEE. The CDR3 consists of 13 residues. Germline trimming cut 4 bases from V and 8 bases from J; bases unmatched to any gene: 7. CDR3 loop: CASSPRTGMGYTF. CDR3 DNA: TGTGCCAGCAGCCCCCGGACAGGGATGGGCTACACCTTC.

V and J are TRBV11-2 and TRBJ1-6; tentative D call: TRBD1 (6 bases). There are 15 residues in the CDR3. Trimming pared 4 bases from V and 6 bases from J, leaving 13 bases between. CDR1 SGHAT and CDR2 FQNNGV come from the germline V gene. The CDR3 DNA follows: TGTGCCAGCAGCTCCACGGACAGTCCTAATTCACCCCTCCACTTT. It yields the protein CASSSTDSPNSPLHF.

The chain links TRBV25-1 to TRBJ1-2; a possible D gene is TRBD1 (5 bases). Deletions cut 4 bases from V and 5 bases from J, with 11 bases between. The length of the CDR3 is 13 residues. Germline assignment: CDR1 MGHDK and CDR2 SYGVNS. The CDR3 is CASSVGGRYGYTF. The CDR3 coding sequence is TGTGCCAGCAGTGTCGGGGGACGGTATGGCTACACCTTC.

This chain connects TRBV9 to TRBJ2-3, with TRBD1 matching over 9 bases. CDR1 SGDLS and CDR2 YYNGEE come from the germline V gene. The CDR3 loop spans 15 amino acids. V shed 4 bases, J shed 3 bases, and the junction held 6 bases outside the gene matches. CDR3 in DNA: TGTGCCAGCAGCCTCAGACAGGGGGAAACAGATACGCAGTATTTT. It translates to CASSLRQGETDTQYF.

CDR3 in amino acids: CASSPQETQYF. The CDR3 nucleotides read TGTGCCAGCAGCCCTCAAGAGACCCAGTACTTC. The chain links TRBV7-9 to TRBJ2-5; no clear D. The CDR3 sequence is 11 residues long. Germline V gene lookup returns CDR1 SEHNR and CDR2 FQNEAQ (reference sequence). The V gene lost 5 bases and the J gene lost 2 bases, with 3 bases spanning the gap.

The chain carries TRBV30 and TRBJ1-6; no firm D call. CDR1 is GTSNPN, CDR2 SVGIG, per germline (reference sequence). V shed 0 bases and J shed 8 bases, with 8 bases lying between them. CDR3 length: 13 amino acids. The CDR3 region is CAWSVVQDSPLHF. The CDR3 region has the DNA TGTGCCTGGAGTGTGGTCCAGGATTCACCCCTCCACTTT. Full variable domain (rest looked up from reference TRBV30 and TRBJ1-6): SQTIHQWPATLVQPVGSPLSLECTVEGTSNPNLYWYRQAAGRGLQLLFYSVGIGQISSEVPQNLSASRPQDRQFILSSKKLLLSDSGFYLCAWSVVQDSPLHFGNGTRLTVT.

The chain employs TRBV6-5 and TRBJ2-1, with 8 bases that match TRBD2. The junction had 10 bases not matched to a gene; V was cut back by 7 bases and J by 5 bases. The CDR3 totals 15 residues. Per the germline V gene, CDR1 is MNHEY and CDR2 is SVGAGI. CDR3 in DNA: TGTGCCAGCACCCATCCAGCGGGGGACCACAATGAGCAGTTCTTC. Translated, it gives CASTHPAGDHNEQFF.

The chain recombines TRBV7-6 with TRBJ2-3; possible D gene TRBD1, 6 bases. The length of the CDR3 is 16 residues. The germline V gene encodes CDR1 SGHVS and CDR2 FNYEAQ. Trimming removed 4 bases at V and 6 bases at J, with 20 bases between. The CDR3 spells CASSSSPQGLGDTQYF. The CDR3 DNA reads as TGTGCCAGCAGCTCCTCCCCTCAGGGGCTCGGGGATACGCAGTATTTT.

The V gene is TRBV7-9, the J gene TRBJ2-2; D is uncertain. In germline, CDR1 is SEHNR, CDR2 FQNEAQ (reference sequence). The CDR3 is 15 amino acids. V was trimmed by 5 bases and J by 0 bases, leaving 10 bases between them. The CDR3 DNA follows: TGTGCCAGCAGCATAGGAAGCGCGAACACCGGGGAGCTGTTTTTT. Its translation is CASSIGSANTGELFF. Combining the CDR3 with reference TRBV7-9 and TRBJ2-2 gives the whole variable domain DTGVSQNPRHKITKRGQNVTFRCDPISEHNRLYWYRQTLGQGPEFLTYFQNEAQLEKSRLLSDRFSAERPKGSFSTLEIQRTEQGDSAMYLCASSIGSANTGELFFGEGSRLTVL.

This chain joins TRBV7-9 and TRBJ1-1; tentative D call: TRBD1 (5 bases). Germline loops: CDR1 SEHNR, CDR2 FQNEAQ (reference sequence). The ends were cut back, 4 bases at V and 5 bases at J, with 14 bases in the middle. This CDR3 is 14 amino acids long. This CDR3 reads CASSWGRGKTEAFF. In DNA form, the CDR3 reads TGTGCCAGCAGCTGGGGTAGGGGTAAGACTGAAGCTTTCTTT. Combining the CDR3 with reference TRBV7-9 and TRBJ1-1 gives the whole variable domain DTGVSQNPRHKITKRGQNVTFRCDPISEHNRLYWYRQTLGQGPEFLTYFQNEAQLEKSRLLSDRFSAERPKGSFSTLEIQRTEQGDSAMYLCASSWGRGKTEAFFGQGTRLTVV.

This clone was detected only once. This chain uses TRBV29-1 with TRBJ2-5, with TRBD1 matching over 10 bases. This CDR3 has 13 residues. J was trimmed by 5 bases and V by 7 bases; bases with no gene match: 7. Germline V gives CDR1 SQVTM, CDR2 ANQGSEA. The CDR3 is CSAGTGDLETQYF. In DNA form, the CDR3 reads TGCAGCGCCGGGACAGGGGATTTGGAGACCCAGTACTTC.

This chain connects TRBV2 to TRBJ2-1; maybe TRBD2 (6 bases). The CDR3 extends over 14 amino acids. Germline-derived CDR1 and CDR2 are SNHLY and FYNNEI. Trimming removed 8 bases at V and 9 bases at J, with 20 bases between. CDR3 amino acids: CASLPGGVGGEQFF. The CDR3 nucleotides read TGTGCCAGCCTCCCAGGCGGGGTGGGCGGTGAGCAGTTCTTC. Based on the CDR3 plus reference TRBV2 and TRBJ2-1, the full variable domain is EPEVTQTPSHQVTQMGQEVILRCVPISNHLYFYWYRQILGQKVEFLVSFYNNEISEKSEIFDDQFSVERPDGSNFTLKIRSTKLEDSAMYFCASLPGGVGGEQFFGPGTRLTVL.

V is TRBV7-6 and J is TRBJ2-2; TRBD1 matches at 10 bases. The germline V gene encodes CDR1 SGHVS and CDR2 FNYEAQ. The CDR3 loop spans 15 amino acids. Trimming cost V 1 base and J 6 bases; bases outside gene matches: 2. Here the CDR3 DNA reads TGTGCCAGCAGCTTAGGGACAGGGGGATCCGGGGAGCTGTTTTTT. It specifies CASSLGTGGSGELFF.